The 5 T cell receptor beta chains reported below all come from one sample, sequenced in a study of T cell changes during pregnancy in multiple sclerosis. Sequencing was performed with immunoSEQ multiplex PCR; in TCRdb, only in-frame clones are kept and a portion is missing. This table has about 73,000 clones, roughly 92% appearing once. Sample: peripheral blood, taken in the third trimester of pregnancy. Source of these receptors: a female donor in good health, enrolled as a control in a pregnancy study.

The CDR3 nucleotides are TGTGCCAGCAGTCAGGGGTTCCCGCCCCTCTCAGCAGCTTTCTTT. Encoded protein: CASSQGFPPLSAAFF. The chain uses TRBV6-5 and TRBJ1-1; the D gene is possibly TRBD1 (6 bases). CDR1 and CDR2 (germline): MNHEY, SVGAGI. The CDR3 is 15 amino acids. Trimming left V 5 bases short and J 10 bases short, with 23 bases between.

The rearrangement links TRBV4-3 to TRBJ2-7, with a tentative D call TRBD1 (5 bases). The length of the CDR3 is 14 residues. The V gene lost 0 bases and the J gene lost 3 bases, with 9 bases spanning the gap. Germline CDR1 and CDR2: LGHNA and YSLEER. CDR3 amino acids: CASSQEARVYEQYF. The CDR3 region has the DNA TGCGCCAGCAGCCAAGAGGCCAGGGTCTACGAGCAGTACTTC.

The chain links TRBV13 to TRBJ1-1, with D possibly TRBD1 on 5 matching bases. The length of the CDR3 is 14 residues. Trimming removed 5 bases from V and 7 bases from J, with 17 bases in between. The germline gives CDR1 PRHDT, CDR2 FYEKMQ (reference sequence). The CDR3 sequence is CASSPPGGWNEAFF. The DNA of the CDR3 is TGTGCCAGCAGCCCCCCGGGGGGATGGAATGAAGCTTTCTTT.

The CDR3 loop reads CAIRGGTGQETQYF. The CDR3 DNA sequence: TGTGCCATCAGGGGGGGAACAGGTCAAGAGACCCAGTACTTC. This chain links TRBV10-3 with TRBJ2-5, with D perhaps TRBD2 (6 bases). This CDR3 spans 14 amino acids. The ends were cut back, 6 bases at V and 2 bases at J, with 13 bases in the middle. Germline loops: CDR1 ENHRY, CDR2 SYGVKD.

This rearrangement joins TRBV28 to TRBJ1-1, with TRBD1 identical over 9 bases. The germline V gene encodes CDR1 MDHEN and CDR2 SYDVKM. The CDR3 runs to 16 residues. Trimming cost V 5 bases and J 2 bases; bases outside gene matches: 9. The CDR3 protein is CASSPGQGKENTEAFF. CDR3 coding DNA: TGTGCCAGCAGTCCCGGACAGGGGAAGGAAAACACTGAAGCTTTCTTT.